Detailed here is one TCR beta chain. The antigen remains unidentified. This CDR3 has 14 amino acids. Trimming shortened V by 7 bases and J by 1 base, and 13 bases separated the two germline ends. In germline, CDR1 is MNHEY, CDR2 SVGAGI. The data derive from a study of a mutant IDH1 vaccine in newly diagnosed glioma. Study-wide context: Those enrolled had earlier been treated with radiotherapy, temozolomide, or both, mostly both. Overall study results and limits: Vaccine-induced immune responses were detected in about 93% of patients.

The time point was: week 47, end of study. A single vaccine dose contained 300 ug of mutant IDH1 20-mer peptide, and topical imiquimod was used with it. Generated by immunoSEQ multiplex PCR, the TCRdb table keeps only in-frame clones and is missing some. This repertoire shows about 56,000 clones, roughly 80% found once; its top ten account for about 3.2%. J is TRBJ2-5 and V is TRBV6-5; perhaps D is TRBD1 or TRBD2 (5 bases each). This receptor was obtained from a woman aged 45-60 years with glioma. Material: PBMCs, obtained from a glioma patient whose treatment included an IDH1 peptide vaccine. For the CDR3, the DNA is TGTGCCAGCACGCTCCTGGGACCCCAAGAGACCCAGTACTTC. It encodes CASTLLGPQETQYF.